The 32 T cell receptor beta chains below all came from one sample that was sequenced in a study of CD8 T cells in Susac syndrome. With random hexamers, about 0.45 to 1 ug RNA was reverse transcribed. Each CDR3 protein gets one entry after TCRdb re-called the immunoSEQ multiplex PCR reads with MiXCR. Found here are about 190,000 distinct CDR3 sequences, 80% to 95% of them singletons; the top ten hold 0.1%. Sequenced sample: CD4+ T cells from PBMCs. These receptors were obtained from a human donor in good health.

This chain links TRBV27 with TRBJ1-1; TRBD1 is a possible D gene (5 bases). Per the germline V gene, CDR1 is MNHEY and CDR2 is SMNVEV (reference sequence). CDR3 length equals 11 residues. V lost 5 bases and J lost 7, with 8 bases in between. CDR3 bases: TGTGCCAGCAGTCGGGGGGGTGAAGCTTTCTTT. This gives the protein CASSRGGEAFF.

The chain combines TRBV5-6 with TRBJ1-2; D not certain. Per germline, CDR1 SGHDT and CDR2 YYEEEE. This CDR3 has 15 residues. Trimming pared 0 bases from V and 0 bases from J, leaving 9 bases between. This CDR3 is CASSLVGSTNYGYTF. The DNA of the CDR3 is TGTGCCAGCAGCTTGGTAGGCAGCACTAACTATGGCTACACCTTC. The full variable domain, with the rest looked up from reference TRBV5-6 and TRBJ1-2, is DAGVTQSPTHLIKTRGQQVTLRCSPKSGHDTVSWYQQALGQGPQFIFQYYEEEERQRGNFPDRFSGHQFPNYSSELNVNALLLGDSALYLCASSLVGSTNYGYTFGSGTRLTVV.

V is TRBV12-3 or TRBV12-4 and J is TRBJ1-1, with 9 positions matching TRBD1. The CDR3 totals 15 residues. The V and J ends lost 8 bases and 4 bases, in that order; junction bases with no gene match: 11. The DNA of the CDR3 is TGTGCCAGCTATGATCCGGGACAGGGAGGCACTGAAGCTTTCTTT. It codes for CASYDPGQGGTEAFF.

The chain couples TRBV27 to TRBJ2-1; 16 bases agree with TRBD2. Per germline, CDR1 MNHEY and CDR2 SMNVEV (reference sequence). The CDR3 sequence is 17 residues long. Trimming at V came to 7 bases and at J to 8 bases, leaving 11 bases not matched to a gene. CDR3 amino acids: CASKTHGTSGGADEQFF. CDR3 DNA sequence: TGTGCCAGCAAGACCCACGGGACTAGCGGGGGGGCCGATGAGCAGTTCTTC.

The chain's CDR3 is CASSPPVSGANVLTF. DNA for the CDR3: TGTGCCAGCTCACCACCGGTCTCTGGGGCCAACGTCCTGACTTTC. The chain uses TRBV18 and TRBJ2-6; D is uncertain. The CDR3 totals 15 residues. Germline V lookup: CDR1 KGHSH, CDR2 LQKENI. Trimming took 0 bases from V and 0 from J, leaving 3 bases between them.

J is TRBJ2-2 and V is TRBV29-1; the D gene is possibly TRBD2 (6 bases). Germline CDR1 and CDR2: SQVTM and ANQGSEA. Trimming shortened V by 4 bases and J by 2 bases, and 17 bases separated the two germline ends. The CDR3 totals 16 residues. CDR3 region: CSVGRTGGLNTGELFF. In DNA, the CDR3 is TGCAGCGTTGGGCGTACCGGGGGACTTAACACCGGGGAGCTGTTTTTT.

This clonotype was seen a few times. The chain recombines TRBV4-2 with TRBJ2-1; the D is unclear. The V end lost 0 bases, the J end lost 2 bases, and 8 bases lay between the germline ends. Germline V gene data show CDR1 as LGHNA and CDR2 as YNFKEQ. The CDR3 runs to 15 residues. The CDR3 bases are TGTGCCAGCAGCCAAGAACTACGTACCTACAATGAGCAGTTCTTC. The encoded protein is CASSQELRTYNEQFF.

The J gene is TRBJ2-5, the V gene TRBV7-8; the D is unclear. V lost 0 bases to trimming and J lost 7 bases, with 6 bases between them. Per germline, CDR1 SGHVS and CDR2 FQNEAQ. The CDR3 has 12 amino acids. The CDR3 region has the DNA TGTGCCAGCAGCTTAGCTCGAGGGACCCAGTACTTC. This codes for CASSLARGTQYF.

In this sample, this clonotype turned up once. The gene calls are TRBV10-3 and TRBJ2-3, with TRBD1 matching over 7 bases. Trimming removed 11 bases from V and 5 bases from J; junction bases left unmatched: 10. This CDR3 spans 13 amino acids. Germline V gene data show CDR1 as ENHRY and CDR2 as SYGVKD. In DNA form, the CDR3 reads TGTGCCGTGCAGGGGGTAATGGGAGATACGCAGTATTTT. It specifies CAVQGVMGDTQYF.

The chain combines TRBV5-4 with TRBJ2-2; D gene uncertain. The V gene's germline CDR1 is SGHNT and CDR2 YYREEE (reference sequence). The CDR3 runs 12 residues. V was shortened by 0 bases and J by 6 bases, with 3 bases between the two germline ends. CDR3 sequence reads: CASSLAPGELFF. For the CDR3, the DNA is TGTGCCAGCAGCTTGGCCCCCGGGGAGCTGTTTTTT.

The count of this clonotype is one. This chain links TRBV15 with TRBJ1-1, with D perhaps matching TRBD1 (6 bases). The CDR3 sequence is 12 residues long. Per germline, CDR1 LNHNV and CDR2 YYDKDF (reference sequence). V lost 11 bases, J lost 7 bases, and 17 bases lay in between. CDR3 nucleotide sequence: TGTGCCTCTAGGGGGGCGCAGGGTGAAGCTTTCTTT. Residues: CASRGAQGEAFF.

This chain uses TRBV5-1 with TRBJ1-1, with D unresolved. The germline CDR1 and CDR2 sequences are SGHRS and YFSETQ. The CDR3 extends over 13 amino acids. Trimming cost V 0 bases and J 3 bases, with 6 bases left between them. CDR3 loop: CASSLGTYTEAFF. DNA of the CDR3: TGCGCCAGCAGCTTGGGGACTTACACTGAAGCTTTCTTT.

The chain is built from TRBV7-9 and TRBJ2-5; D may correspond to TRBD1 or TRBD2 (5 bases each). The CDR3 is made up of 13 amino acids. The V end was cut by 6 bases, the J end by 9 bases, with 17 bases between. The germline gives CDR1 SEHNR, CDR2 FQNEAQ (reference sequence). The CDR3 sequence: CASSLQVLEAQYF. In DNA, the CDR3 is TGTGCCAGCAGTTTACAGGTCCTGGAGGCCCAGTACTTC.

The chain employs TRBV30 and TRBJ1-6; maybe TRBD1 (5 bases). CDR1 and CDR2 from the germline V gene are GTSNPN and SVGIG (reference sequence). The CDR3 spans 14 residues. Trimming removed 3 bases from V and 7 bases from J, with 13 bases in between. As DNA, the CDR3 is TGTGCCTGGAGATCTAAGGGGTCAAATTCACCCCTCCACTTT. Its translation: CAWRSKGSNSPLHF. Full variable domain (outside the CDR3, taken from reference TRBV30 and TRBJ1-6): SQTIHQWPATLVQPVGSPLSLECTVEGTSNPNLYWYRQAAGRGLQLLFYSVGIGQISSEVPQNLSASRPQDRQFILSSKKLLLSDSGFYLCAWRSKGSNSPLHFGNGTRLTVT.

The rearrangement links TRBV7-9 to TRBJ1-1, with D hard to call. Trimming left V 3 bases short and J 2 bases short, with 7 bases between. Germline CDR1 is SEHNR and CDR2 is FQNEAQ (reference sequence). The CDR3 sequence is 13 residues long. The CDR3 bases are TGTGCCAGCAGCTTTTCAGTAAACACTGAAGCTTTCTTT. Translated, it gives CASSFSVNTEAFF.

The chain has TRBV9 and TRBJ2-3, with TRBD2 matching over 11 bases. J lost 7 bases, V lost 3 bases, and 7 bases had no gene match. The CDR3 runs to 15 residues. Germline-derived CDR1 and CDR2 are SGDLS and YYNGEE. The CDR3 is CASSDRSGGANTQYF. In nucleotides, the CDR3 is TGTGCCAGCAGCGACCGTAGCGGGGGGGCGAATACGCAGTATTTT.

The chain combines TRBV7-9 with TRBJ1-2; D unresolved. V dropped 0 bases and J dropped 7 bases, with 9 bases sitting between them. CDR1 and CDR2 from the germline V gene are SEHNR and FQNEAQ (reference sequence). The CDR3 length is 13 residues. Here the CDR3 DNA reads TGTGCCAGCAGCTTAGCGTCGGGTTTTGGCTACACCTTC. This codes for CASSLASGFGYTF.

V is TRBV5-1 and J is TRBJ1-1; 7 nucleotides match TRBD1. The CDR3 sequence is 13 residues long. Germline CDR1 and CDR2: SGHRS and YFSETQ. V gave up 2 bases and J gave up 7 bases; unmatched junction bases: 5. Written as DNA, the CDR3 is TGCGCCAGCAGCTTCCTAAACAGGGGTGAAGCTTTCTTT. Residues: CASSFLNRGEAFF.

This chain connects TRBV2 to TRBJ2-5; 9 bases map to TRBD2. Germline CDR1 reads SNHLY; CDR2 reads FYNNEI. The CDR3 extends over 15 amino acids. Trimming took 5 bases from V and 6 from J; bases not matched to a gene: 10. For the CDR3, the DNA is TGTGCCAGCAGTCCCGGACTAGCGAACGTGAAGACCCAGTACTTC. It translates to CASSPGLANVKTQYF.

CDR3 in amino acids: CASSQERQGNSPLHF. Here the CDR3 DNA reads TGCGCCAGCAGCCAAGAAAGACAGGGTAATTCACCCCTCCACTTT. The rearrangement uses TRBV4-3 and TRBJ1-6; 7 nucleotides line up with TRBD1. Unmatched junction bases numbered 2, after V lost 0 bases and J lost 6 bases. Germline assignment: CDR1 LGHNA and CDR2 YSLEER. The CDR3 has 15 amino acids.

V is TRBV15 and J is TRBJ2-5, with TRBD2 matching over 7 bases. Trimming cost V 0 bases and J 2 bases; bases outside gene matches: 3. Per the germline V gene, CDR1 is LNHNV and CDR2 is YYDKDF (reference sequence). The CDR3 extends over 15 amino acids. This chain's CDR3 is CATSRDGLVQETQYF. DNA for the CDR3: TGTGCCACCAGCAGAGACGGACTAGTTCAAGAGACCCAGTACTTC.

The chain couples TRBV6-2 or TRBV6-3 to TRBJ1-3; unclear D gene. This CDR3 is 18 amino acids long. The V gene lost 6 bases and the J gene lost 0 bases, with 21 bases spanning the gap. The germline V gene has CDR1 MNHEY and CDR2 SVGEGT. The CDR3: CASSHQAFWTSSGNTIYF. CDR3 in DNA: TGTGCCAGCAGCCACCAGGCGTTTTGGACGAGCTCTGGAAACACCATATATTTT.

The chain combines TRBV7-2 with TRBJ2-5, with D possibly being TRBD2 (6 bases). Germline V gene data show CDR1 as SGHTA and CDR2 as FQGNSA. CDR3 length equals 15 residues. The germline V and J ends were trimmed by 6 bases and 4 bases, with 18 bases remaining between them. The CDR3 spells CASSPPGRRGETQYF. Written as DNA, the CDR3 is TGTGCCAGCAGTCCCCCGGGACGGCGGGGAGAGACCCAGTACTTC.

J is TRBJ1-2 and V is TRBV15, with D maybe TRBD1 (5 bases). V gave up 3 bases and J gave up 9 bases, with 14 bases separating them. Germline V CDR1 and CDR2: LNHNV, YYDKDF (reference sequence). This CDR3 region has 13 residues. The DNA of the CDR3 is TGTGCCACCAGCAGGGCCGGGGGTCTGAGCTACACCTTC. Translating gives CATSRAGGLSYTF.

V usage is TRBV2 and J usage is TRBJ2-7; weak D call: TRBD2 (7 bases). The CDR3 totals 13 residues. The germline V gene encodes CDR1 SNHLY and CDR2 FYNNEI. With 6 bases removed from V and 6 bases from J, the gap between germline ends came to 15 bases. CDR3 DNA sequence: TGTGCCAGCAGCGCCCGGGGAGGGGGCGAGCAGTACTTC. Residues: CASSARGGGEQYF.

The chain combines TRBV7-3 with TRBJ2-5; 10 bases map to TRBD1. J was trimmed by 5 bases and V by 6 bases; bases with no gene match: 12. The CDR3 covers 16 residues. Germline values: CDR1 SGHTA, CDR2 FQGTGA. CDR3 DNA: TGTGCCAGCAGTCTTGGTGGGACAGGGGTCGGGGAGACCCAGTACTTC. Its protein product is CASSLGGTGVGETQYF.

The genes are TRBV9 and TRBJ2-5, with 7 bases identical to TRBD1. V lost 4 bases to trimming and J lost 0 bases; unmatched junction nucleotides: 3. In germline, CDR1 is SGDLS, CDR2 YYNGEE. This CDR3 spans 14 amino acids. The CDR3 protein is CASSMGQHQETQYF. The CDR3 DNA reads TGTGCCAGCAGCATGGGACAGCACCAAGAGACCCAGTACTTC.

The rearrangement uses TRBV29-1 and TRBJ1-1, with 9 bases lining up with TRBD1. The J segment lost 0 bases and the V segment lost 5 bases, leaving 4 bases of the junction unmatched. CDR1 is SQVTM, CDR2 ANQGSEA, per germline. This CDR3 contains 14 residues. CDR3 nucleotides: TGCAGCGTTCTCCGGGACAGGGTGAACACTGAAGCTTTCTTT. This codes for CSVLRDRVNTEAFF.

The V call is TRBV6-2 or TRBV6-3, the J call TRBJ2-1; D not resolved. CDR3 length: 13 amino acids. Germline CDR1 is MNHEY and CDR2 is SVGEGT. V lost 2 bases, J lost 8 bases, and 10 bases lay in between. Written as DNA, the CDR3 is TGTGCCAGCAGTTACCCCAAGATCTATGAGCAGTTCTTC. Protein: CASSYPKIYEQFF.

The chain joins TRBV4-1 to TRBJ1-4, with a possible D match to TRBD1 (6 bases). Trimming shortened V by 4 bases and J by 5 bases, and 14 bases separated the two germline ends. Germline CDR1 is MGHRA and CDR2 is YSYEKL. This CDR3 is 15 amino acids long. The CDR3, as DNA: TGCGCCAGCAGCCCCGAGGGGGGGTCGAATGAAAAACTGTTTTTT. This codes for CASSPEGGSNEKLFF.

This chain links TRBV20-1 with TRBJ2-5, with D perhaps being TRBD1 or TRBD2 (5 bases each). CDR3 length: 13 residues. CDR1 DFQATT and CDR2 SNEGSKA come from the germline V gene (reference sequence). Between the trimmed V and J ends, which lost 6 bases and 6 bases, there was a span of 17 bases. The CDR3 is CSAGAGASKTQYF. For the CDR3, the DNA is TGCAGTGCCGGAGCCGGGGCCTCGAAGACCCAGTACTTC.

The chain couples TRBV28 to TRBJ1-5; a possible D gene is TRBD1 (5 bases). This CDR3 has 12 residues. Germline lookup yields CDR1 MDHEN and CDR2 SYDVKM. Trimming stripped 6 bases from V and 9 bases from J, with 12 bases between. The CDR3 DNA reads TGTGCCAGCAGACCGGGGCCGTGGCCCCAGCATTTT. Protein: CASRPGPWPQHF. Based on the CDR3 plus reference TRBV28 and TRBJ1-5, the full variable domain is DVKVTQSSRYLVKRTGEKVFLECVQDMDHENMFWYRQDPGLGLRLIYFSYDVKMKEKGDIPEGYSVSREKKERFSLILESASTNQTSMYLCASRPGPWPQHFGDGTRLSIL.